This T cell receptor (beta chain) was identified during a study of cytomegalovirus exposure and HLA in healthy donors. About this clone itself: Its antigen is not identified.

The PCR ran on 60 Vbeta and 13 Jbeta primers. Using immunoSEQ multiplex PCR, the repertoire was profiled, and TCRdb retains in-frame clones only, with some absent. The sample gives about 150,000 clones, 60% to 85% of which show up once; 4% is in the top ten. Points from the study as a whole: Available immune exposure information covered CMV serostatus only. The authors judged a highly shared variant cluster likely a sequencing artifact.

J was trimmed by 4 bases and V by 4 bases; bases with no gene match: 4. The germline V gene has CDR1 SQVTM and CDR2 ANQGSEA. This CDR3 is built from 14 residues. Sequenced sample: PBMCs. V and J are TRBV29-1 and TRBJ2-2; the match to TRBD1 covers 9 bases. This receptor was obtained from a woman between 40 and 55 years old in good health and CMV-seronegative. CDR3 nucleotide sequence: TGCAGCGTTGGAGGACAGGGGATCACCGGGGAGCTGTTTTTT. Translation gives CSVGGQGITGELFF.